These 32 T cell receptor beta chains were sequenced from one sample in a study of regulatory T cells in long-lasting Graves disease. This sample's time point: newly diagnosed GD, antithyroid drugs for less than 3 months. With RNA extracted from PBMCs as input, the TCR library was made. Assembly of TCR beta libraries relied on iRepertoire HTBI primers together with Arm-PCR of CDR3 regions. Using its own MiXCR run on the multiplex PCR reads, TCRdb lists one record per CDR3 protein. This sample carries about 430,000 distinct CDR3 sequences, about 15% of them seen once, and the ten largest clones take approximately 7.8%. These records were also assigned to another study, of T cells in Graves' hyperthyroidism and ophthalmopathy.

Here the sequenced sample was peripheral blood mononuclear cells (PBMCs), taken at new diagnosis, from a patient treated with antithyroid drugs. These receptors originate from a woman aged 40 to 49 with Graves disease.

As concerns this clonotype: Possible read error: a much larger clone is one base away. The CDR3 loop reads CANSPRKEREGVNEQFF. CDR3 coding DNA: TGTGCCAACAGCCCACGTAAGGAGCGGGAGGGGGTCAATGAGCAGTTCTTC. The chain uses TRBV12-3 or TRBV12-4 and TRBJ2-1; 10 bases are a match to TRBD2. V gave up 10 bases and J gave up 6 bases; unmatched junction bases: 18. The CDR3 sequence is 17 residues long.

This clonotype was detected many times. The V and J genes are TRBV18 and TRBJ1-1, with D unclear. Germline CDR1 is KGHSH and CDR2 is LQKENI. The CDR3 contains 13 residues. Trimming stripped 4 bases from V and 1 base from J, with 7 bases between. In DNA, the CDR3 is TGTGCCAGCTCACACCCGGGGAACACTGAAGCTTTCTTT. It translates to CASSHPGNTEAFF.

This clonotype was recorded many times. This rearrangement joins TRBV27 to TRBJ2-2; D is unclear. The CDR3 runs to 18 residues. V lost 0 bases and J lost 2, with 16 bases in between. Looked up from germline, CDR1 is MNHEY and CDR2 is SMNVEV (reference sequence). The chain's CDR3 is CASSLSPSYGRNTGELFF. For the CDR3, the DNA is TGTGCCAGCAGTTTATCCCCCTCCTATGGCCGTAACACCGGGGAGCTGTTTTTT.

In this sample, this clonotype turned up a few times. The chain couples TRBV5-4 to TRBJ2-6; 8 positions match TRBD1. V lost 5 bases and J lost 0; bases outside the gene matches: 13. Looked up from germline, CDR1 is SGHNT and CDR2 is YYREEE (reference sequence). The length of the CDR3 is 19 residues. The CDR3 nucleotides are TGTGCCAGCAGTCCGAGTTCGGGACAGGCCGTCTCTGGGGCCAACGTCCTGACTTTC. Residues: CASSPSSGQAVSGANVLTF.

There are many counts of this clonotype. The gene calls are TRBV7-2 and TRBJ1-6, with D unresolved. Germline values: CDR1 SGHTA, CDR2 FQGNSA. The CDR3 covers 12 residues. Deletions cut 2 bases from V and 9 bases from J, with 5 bases between. The CDR3 protein is CASSLIASPLHF. The DNA of the CDR3 is TGTGCCAGCAGCTTAATAGCTTCACCCCTCCACTTT.

There are a few counts of this clonotype. The chain links TRBV19 to TRBJ1-1, with no clear D. The ends were cut back, 4 bases at V and 10 bases at J, with 10 bases in the middle. The CDR3 consists of 11 residues. The V gene's germline CDR1 is LNHDA and CDR2 SQIVND (reference sequence). DNA of the CDR3: TGTGCCAGTAGTAAGGAGGGCCCAGCTTTCTTT. Translation: CASSKEGPAFF.

This clonotype was observed a handful of times. The V gene is TRBV4-3, the J gene TRBJ2-3, with 7 bases identical to TRBD2. In germline, CDR1 is LGHNA, CDR2 YSLEER. This CDR3 is built from 17 residues. Trimming at V came to 2 bases and at J to 1 base, leaving 9 bases not matched to a gene. The CDR3 DNA reads as TGCGCCAGCAGCCAAATCCTCGGCGGGAGAGGCACAGATACGCAGTATTTT. Translated: CASSQILGGRGTDTQYF.

The V call is TRBV11-2, the J call TRBJ2-7; 7 nucleotides match TRBD1. TRBJ2-1 matches the DNA end more closely, so the J call is doubtful. This CDR3 region has 15 residues. Germline V gene sequence: CDR1 SGHAT, CDR2 FQNNGV. The CDR3 loop reads CAAWDRDSSYNEQFF. CDR3 nucleotide sequence: TGTGCCGCCTGGGACCGGGACAGCTCCTACAATGAGCAGTTCTTC.

This clonotype occurred many times. The rearrangement links TRBV7-9 to TRBJ2-7; perhaps TRBD2 as D (6 bases). The CDR3 has 12 amino acids. The germline V gene encodes CDR1 SEHNR and CDR2 FQNEAQ (reference sequence). Trimming took off 8 bases at V and 7 bases at J, with 15 bases between the two ends. The CDR3 loop is CASAIPGGEQYF. In DNA form, the CDR3 reads TGTGCCAGCGCCATCCCCGGGGGAGAGCAGTACTTC.

This clonotype was observed many times. V is TRBV2 and J is TRBJ2-5; 10 bases line up with TRBD1. The germline V gene encodes CDR1 SNHLY and CDR2 FYNNEI. V dropped 6 bases and J dropped 5; count of bases not matched to a gene: 12. The CDR3 is made up of 16 amino acids. This CDR3 reads CASSSGTGAPDETQYF. As DNA, the CDR3 is TGTGCCAGCAGCTCTGGGACAGGGGCCCCCGATGAGACCCAGTACTTC.

At least ten counts were recorded for this clonotype. The rearrangement joins TRBV28 to TRBJ2-1, with 14 bases matching TRBD2. The CDR3 is 16 amino acids. Per the germline V gene, CDR1 is MDHEN and CDR2 is SYDVKM. V lost 6 bases and J lost 8; bases outside the gene matches: 9. The CDR3 loop is CASSHATSGRVYEQFF. CDR3 sequence (DNA): TGTGCCAGCAGCCACGCGACTAGCGGGAGGGTCTATGAGCAGTTCTTC. Complete variable domain (other parts from reference TRBV28 and TRBJ2-1): DVKVTQSSRYLVKRTGEKVFLECVQDMDHENMFWYRQDPGLGLRLIYFSYDVKMKEKGDIPEGYSVSREKKERFSLILESASTNQTSMYLCASSHATSGRVYEQFFGPGTRLTVL.

Comment on this clonotype: One base away lies a much larger clone, so this may be a sequencing read error. This chain links TRBV9 with TRBJ2-1; 9 bases map to TRBD2. Germline CDR1 and CDR2: SGDLS and YYNGEE. The CDR3 spans 17 residues. CDR3 region: CAISVGRLAGLNNEQFF. The DNA for the CDR3 is TGTGCCATCAGCGTAGGGCGGCTAGCGGGACTAAACAATGAGCAGTTCTTC.

This clonotype was seen ten or more times. J is TRBJ1-2 and V is TRBV12-3 or TRBV12-4; 7 nucleotides line up with TRBD1. The CDR3 contains 15 residues. V was clipped by 6 bases and J by 5 bases; unmatched bases: 12. The CDR3 region is CASSPRGTEIYGYTF. The CDR3 DNA is TGTGCCAGCAGCCCAAGGGGGACAGAGATATATGGCTACACCTTC.

The rearrangement links TRBV27 to TRBJ2-5; possibly TRBD1 for D (6 bases). Germline V lookup: CDR1 MNHEY, CDR2 SMNVEV (reference sequence). CDR3 length: 14 residues. V was clipped by 6 bases and J by 11 bases, with 22 bases between them. CDR3 loop: CASSEQGPYNEQYF. CDR3 in DNA: TGTGCCAGCAGCGAACAGGGCCCCTACAATGAGCAGTACTTC.

This clonotype was counted only a few times. CDR3 DNA: TGTGCCAGCAGCTTACTAGCGGGAGGGCACTACGAGCAGTACTTC. Residues: CASSLLAGGHYEQYF. The chain carries TRBV11-3 and TRBJ2-7; TRBD2 matches 12 bases. This CDR3 region has 15 residues. Trimming cost V 2 bases and J 3 bases; bases outside gene matches: 2. In germline, CDR1 is SGHNT, CDR2 YENEEA.

This chain connects TRBV18 to TRBJ2-3, with D unresolved. The V gene's germline CDR1 is KGHSH and CDR2 LQKENI. Trimming removed 3 bases from V and 1 base from J, with 11 bases in between. This CDR3 is built from 15 residues. The CDR3 region has the DNA TGTGCCAGCTCACCCCTACCCGGCTGCACAGATACGCAGTATTTT. Translated: CASSPLPGCTDTQYF.

This clonotype occurred many times. This chain uses TRBV12-3 or TRBV12-4 with TRBJ1-2, with D possibly TRBD1 on 5 matching bases. Trimming shortened V by 3 bases and J by 4 bases, and 6 bases separated the two germline ends. This CDR3 is built from 12 residues. Here the CDR3 DNA reads TGTGCCAGCAGTTTGGGGCCCTATGGCTACACCTTC. Translated, it gives CASSLGPYGYTF.

This clonotype showed up many times. This chain uses TRBV2 with TRBJ1-2, with 9 bases lining up with TRBD1. V gave up 6 bases and J gave up 8 bases; unmatched junction bases: 10. The CDR3 extends over 14 amino acids. Germline CDR1 and CDR2: SNHLY and FYNNEI. CDR3 protein: CASRDRGGGLGYTF. The CDR3 bases are TGTGCCAGCAGGGACAGGGGTGGAGGGTTAGGCTACACCTTC. Drawing the rest from reference TRBV2 and TRBJ1-2, the complete variable domain is EPEVTQTPSHQVTQMGQEVILRCVPISNHLYFYWYRQILGQKVEFLVSFYNNEISEKSEIFDDQFSVERPDGSNFTLKIRSTKLEDSAMYFCASRDRGGGLGYTFGSGTRLTVV.

This clonotype was seen a few times. The chain links TRBV11-2 to TRBJ1-5; D not certain. V was shortened by 1 base and J by 6 bases, with 16 bases between the two germline ends. The CDR3 covers 16 residues. CDR1 and CDR2 (germline): SGHAT, FQNNGV. The DNA for the CDR3 is TGTGCCAGCAGCTTAGGCACCCGGGAGGGAGCTCAGCCCCAGCATTTT. This gives the protein CASSLGTREGAQPQHF.

The CDR3 region has the DNA TGTGCCAGCAGACGGGGACTAGCGGGAGGGCCGAGAGAGACCCAGTACTTC. It specifies CASRRGLAGGPRETQYF. The chain combines TRBV2 with TRBJ2-5; TRBD2 matches at 16 bases. V gave up 6 bases and J gave up 4 bases; unmatched junction bases: 8. The germline V gene encodes CDR1 SNHLY and CDR2 FYNNEI. The CDR3 is 17 amino acids. The full variable domain, completed using reference TRBV2 and TRBJ2-5, is EPEVTQTPSHQVTQMGQEVILRCVPISNHLYFYWYRQILGQKVEFLVSFYNNEISEKSEIFDDQFSVERPDGSNFTLKIRSTKLEDSAMYFCASRRGLAGGPRETQYFGPGTRLLVL.

This clonotype was detected ten times or more. V is TRBV7-2 and J is TRBJ2-5; D gene ambiguous. V was trimmed by 5 bases and J by 10 bases, leaving 17 bases between them. The CDR3 is 13 residues long. Per the germline V gene, CDR1 is SGHTA and CDR2 is FQGNSA. Here the CDR3 DNA reads TGTGCCAGCAGCCTTCACTGGGTAGGCGACCAGTACTTC. Amino acids: CASSLHWVGDQYF.

This clonotype was seen repeatedly, ten times or more. As DNA, the CDR3 is TGTGCCAGCAGCCTCTCCCAGGGTCGGGACTATGGCTACACCTTC. Protein product: CASSLSQGRDYGYTF. V usage is TRBV28 and J usage is TRBJ1-2; D perhaps matches TRBD1 (5 bases). Trimming cost V 6 bases and J 3 bases, with 17 bases left between them. Germline V CDR1 and CDR2: MDHEN, SYDVKM. The CDR3 has 15 amino acids.

This clonotype turned up a few times. The J gene is TRBJ1-5, the V gene TRBV6-2 or TRBV6-3, with a tentative D call TRBD1 (5 bases). Germline V lookup: CDR1 MNHEY, CDR2 SVGEGT. The V end was cut by 7 bases, the J end by 4 bases, with 14 bases between. This CDR3 contains 14 residues. The chain's CDR3 is CASTPGQWNQPQHF. The DNA for the CDR3 is TGTGCCAGCACACCAGGGCAATGGAATCAGCCCCAGCATTTT.

The DNA for the CDR3 is TGTGCCAGCAGCATAGGTCCCGGTCCTGCGATAAAGGGAAACACCATATATTTT. Encoded protein: CASSIGPGPAIKGNTIYF. The chain combines TRBV11-2 with TRBJ1-3; D remains unclear. This CDR3 is built from 18 residues. Germline lookup yields CDR1 SGHAT and CDR2 FQNNGV. The ends were cut back, 5 bases at V and 4 bases at J, with 24 bases in the middle.

This clonotype was seen at least ten times. The junction shows a germline mismatch at one end, possibly a read error. This sequence joins TRBV30 and TRBJ2-1, with D possibly being TRBD2 (6 bases). The CDR3 totals 11 residues. The germline gives CDR1 GTSNPN, CDR2 SVGIG (reference sequence). This chain's CDR3 is CAWRGDSYCVF. The CDR3 DNA reads as TGTGCCTGGAGGGGGGACTCTTACTGCGTCTTC.

In this sample, this clonotype turned up many times. Here the CDR3 reads CASKPGTKETQYF. CDR3 in DNA: TGTGCCAGCAAACCCGGGACCAAAGAGACCCAGTACTTC. V gene TRBV12-3 or TRBV12-4 combines with J gene TRBJ2-5, with D perhaps assigned TRBD1 or TRBD2 (5 bases each). CDR3 size: 13 residues. V was trimmed by 7 bases and J by 3 bases, leaving 12 bases between them.

This clonotype was detected ten times or more. V is TRBV7-2 and J is TRBJ1-2; D is ambiguous. V lost 5 bases to trimming and J lost 8 bases, with 15 bases between them. Germline CDR1 reads SGHTA; CDR2 reads FQGNSA. This CDR3 is 13 amino acids long. CDR3 DNA: TGTGCCAGCAGCCCCGGACCCTCTGGAGGCTACACCTTC. Residues: CASSPGPSGGYTF.

V and J are TRBV7-2 and TRBJ2-2, with 11 bases identical to TRBD2. CDR3 length equals 15 residues. The trim removed 4 bases at V and 5 bases at J, leaving 3 bases unmatched. The germline CDR1 and CDR2 sequences are SGHTA and FQGNSA. In DNA form, the CDR3 reads TGTGCCAGCAGCTGGACTAGCGGGCGTACCGGGGAGCTGTTTTTT. Translation: CASSWTSGRTGELFF.

In this sample, this clonotype turned up many times. This chain connects TRBV2 to TRBJ2-7, with 7 bases identical to TRBD2. With V trimmed by 1 base and J by 2 bases, 8 bases remained unmatched. The length of the CDR3 is 16 residues. The V gene's germline CDR1 is SNHLY and CDR2 FYNNEI. The CDR3 DNA reads TGTGCCAGCAGTGAAGGTGCGCTAGCGGAAACCTACGAGCAGTACTTC. This sequence encodes CASSEGALAETYEQYF.

This clonotype was seen at least ten times. This rearrangement joins TRBV5-4 to TRBJ2-5; possible D gene TRBD2, 6 bases. CDR3 length: 16 amino acids. The germline V gene has CDR1 SGHNT and CDR2 YYREEE (reference sequence). V was pared by 0 bases and J by 3 bases, with 15 bases between. Here the CDR3 reads CASSLGRRDPKETQYF. CDR3 coding DNA: TGTGCCAGCAGCTTGGGGAGGCGGGACCCGAAAGAGACCCAGTACTTC.

This clonotype was seen at least ten times. The gene calls are TRBV12-3 or TRBV12-4 and TRBJ2-1; 7 positions match TRBD1. The CDR3 sequence is 15 residues long. J lost 5 bases, V lost 6 bases, and 10 bases had no gene match. The CDR3 sequence is CASSPRGQPNNEQFF. CDR3 bases: TGTGCCAGCAGCCCAAGGGGACAGCCTAACAATGAGCAGTTCTTC.

This clonotype has more than one count but fewer than ten. The V call is TRBV6-1, the J call TRBJ2-3; TRBD1 matches 8 bases. The CDR3 is made up of 18 amino acids. V lost 6 bases, J lost 0 bases, and 14 bases stayed unmatched. Germline V gene lookup returns CDR1 MNHNS and CDR2 SASEGT. The CDR3: CASSGIPRTGISTDTQYF. The DNA for the CDR3 is TGTGCCAGCAGCGGAATCCCTCGGACAGGGATAAGCACAGATACGCAGTATTTT.